Listed below are T cell receptor beta chains from one sample, sequenced in a study of blood T cell repertoires in COVID-19. The data were produced by immunoSEQ multiplex PCR, yet TCRdb's version contains in-frame clones alone and is incomplete. The sample lists roughly 210,000 clones, roughly 80% seen once, with 8% to 11% in the top ten. The source material was peripheral blood. The receptors originated from a woman over 75 with COVID-19, enrolled during active disease. Both conserved end residues are part of each CDR3.

v_call cdr3_aa
TRBV2 CASRTSGGPPLYF
TRBV5-1 CASSLGAGENSPLHF
TRBV6-5 CASSYSGQGVAEAFF
TRBV19 CASKEQGSNTGELFF
TRBV5-6 CASSLGSAAINQPQHF
TRBV5-1 CASSLNSGGAREQFF
TRBV6-6 CASRKDRGLSNEKLFF
TRBV6-5 CASSPIGGYEKLFF
TRBV7-8 CASSLGGFGSGNTIYF
TRBV14 CASSQVTGSFNNSPLHF
TRBV4-2 CASSQNRGTVSGNTIYF
TRBV7-8 CASSLGQSETQYF
TRBV5-6 CASSNRGGDKNIQYF
TRBV4-3 CASSQDPQGNQPQHF
TRBV5-5 CASSSPTSRYNEQFF
TRBV5-4 CASSWGDRGRGEAFF
TRBV9 CASSDGRPGNQPQHF
TRBV2 CASRGQVGETQYF
TRBV5-1 CASSLVSYEQYF
TRBV2 CASTQGTSGNTIYF
TRBV19 CASSPSGTGGLSSYNEQFF
TRBV18 CASSPPGQSSNQPQHF
TRBV7-2 CASSPNLAGAKYEQYF
TRBV27 CATWDRSSYEQYF
TRBV28 CGIGSNYGYTF
TRBV6-4 CASSDSEFSTQYF
TRBV6-1 CASSEVGQFIGELFF
TRBV19 CASSQFGTSGGTNTGELFF
TRBV9 CASSVGGVQETQYF
TRBV11-2 CASSVGTTGFGANVLTF
TRBV3-1/TRBV3-2 CASSSRGGDTEAFF
TRBV6-6 CASIKGDRVYVGEAFF
TRBV6-5 CASSLLYEKLFF
TRBV5-6 CASSRGIGNTEAFF
TRBV15 CATSGTGIGSVNEQFF
TRBV7-9 CASSLGASFTDTQYF
TRBV5-1 CASSPDTNSNSPLHF
TRBV28 CASSLPPAGQLNTEAFF
TRBV12-3/TRBV12-4 CASSLAGTGYTF
TRBV7-9 CASSLGQANYGYTF
TRBV6-4 CASSEQGGSGNTIYF
TRBV7-9 CASSLGPLREQYF
TRBV18 CATSDRGQNEQFF
TRBV7-6 CASSSGGESGETQYF
TRBV27 CASSLGQGARNSPLHF
TRBV15 CATSRGPREQYF
TRBV7-9 CAITLMGRLNTGELFF
TRBV7-9 CASSLTGAETQYF
TRBV4-3 CASSQGPSSTDTQYF
TRBV6-5 CASSPGWNEQFF
TRBV28 CASSTGTNYGYTF
TRBV28 CASSLGQGNTEAFF
TRBV23-1 CASSQPGVPNTDTQYF
TRBV28 CASKRQGDTGELFF